A selection of T cell receptor beta chains follows, all from one sample in a study of blood T cell repertoires in COVID-19. The assay was immunoSEQ multiplex PCR, and TCRdb's table has in-frame clones only and misses some. The sample yields under 250,000 clones, 84% seen once. Input material: peripheral blood. Receptors were obtained from a human donor in a cohort sampled during active COVID-19. CDR3s include the opening cysteine and the closing phenylalanine or tryptophan. The D gene is left open where the match is weak. Clone size is stated in some rows and not others, as once, few, many or a class when expanded.

d_call | j_call | v_call | clone_size | cdr3_aa | cdr3_nt
. | TRBJ1-2 | TRBV28 | few | CASTAGTYGYTF | TGTGCCAGCACCGCAGGCACTTATGGCTACACCTTC
TRBD2 | TRBJ2-3 | TRBV28 | . | CASSSLATQYF | TGTGCCAGCAGTTCACTAGCGACGCAGTATTTT
. | TRBJ1-6 | TRBV7-6 | . | CASSLGQGRSPLHF | TGTGCCAGCAGCTTAGGGCAGGGGCGGTCACCCCTCCACTTT
. | TRBJ2-3 | TRBV19 | . | CASSMGSGSSTDTQYF | TGTGCCAGTAGTATGGGTAGCGGCTCTAGCACAGATACGCAGTATTTT
. | TRBJ2-1 | TRBV6-5 | . | CASSYHGSGRPTEQFF | TGTGCCAGCAGTTACCATGGGAGTGGCCGACCCACTGAGCAGTTCTTC
. | TRBJ2-3 | TRBV4-1 | . | CASSQVLARGSTDTQYF | TGCGCCAGCAGCCAAGTTTTGGCGCGGGGTAGCACAGATACGCAGTATTTT
. | TRBJ2-2 | TRBV5-6 | . | CASSLGQALNTGELFF | TGTGCCAGCAGCTTGGGTCAGGCATTGAACACCGGGGAGCTGTTTTTT
. | TRBJ1-3 | TRBV6-9 | . | CASSSSGGSGNTIYF | TGTGCCAGCAGTTCCTCGGGGGGATCTGGAAACACCATATATTTT
. | TRBJ1-1 | TRBV27 | . | CASSVVPGGGTEAFF | TGTGCCAGCAGCGTCGTTCCCGGTGGGGGGACTGAAGCTTTCTTT
. | TRBJ1-1 | TRBV5-1 | . | CASSLPARNTEAFF | TGCGCCAGCAGCTTACCCGCCAGGAACACTGAAGCTTTCTTT
. | TRBJ2-7 | TRBV11-2 | . | CASSPGPGPYEQYF | TGTGCCAGCAGCCCGGGCCCAGGGCCGTACGAGCAGTACTTC